The clone carrying this TCR beta chain was picked up one time. Treatment denoted: around 19 received Ad26.COV2.S at low or high dose, single or two shots; roughly five received placebo; per-sample allocation not given. Each sample was drawn 63 days after the first injection (of vaccine or placebo). This sample is drawn from a study of Ad26.COV2.S vaccination and SARS-CoV-2 variants. Sequencing was performed with immunoSEQ multiplex PCR; in TCRdb, only in-frame clones are kept and a portion is missing. The sample lists about 350,000 clones; around 84% were seen once. CDR1 is MGHDK and CDR2 is SYGVNS in the germline V gene. This CDR3 contains 13 residues. The germline V and J ends were trimmed by 3 bases and 8 bases, with 13 bases remaining between them.

The specimen comprised peripheral blood, sampled in a trial of Ad26.COV2.S vaccine versus placebo. The chain joins TRBV25-1 to TRBJ1-2; perhaps TRBD1 as D (5 bases). The receptor comes from a person between 18 and 59 years old who received the Ad26.COV2.S COVID-19 vaccine or a placebo. CDR3: CASSDLGERGYTF. The CDR3 DNA reads as TGTGCCAGCAGTGATCTAGGGGAGCGCGGCTACACCTTC.